What follows describes a single T cell receptor (beta chain). This sample was taken from a study of blood T cell repertoires in COVID-19. Germline CDR1 and CDR2: SNHLY and FYNNEI. CDR3 length equals 14 residues. The ends lost 3 bases at V and 9 bases at J; junction bases unmatched: 6. The protocol was immunoSEQ multiplex PCR, while the TCRdb copy is restricted to in-frame clones and leaves out a portion. The sample contains about 210,000 clones, about 88% of which appear only once. The gene calls are TRBV2 and TRBJ2-2, with 8 bases lining up with TRBD2. The specimen sequenced was peripheral blood. The receptor was isolated from a woman aged 40 to 50 with acute or convalescent COVID-19. CDR3 DNA: TGTGCCAGCAGTGATCCCCGGGGGGGCAGGGAGCTGTTTTTT. Encoded protein: CASSDPRGGRELFF.